Listed below are T cell receptor beta chains from one sample, sequenced in a study of OX40 agonist ivuxolimab in advanced cancers. Assay: immunoSEQ multiplex PCR; the TCRdb copy retains only in-frame clones and omits some. The sample consists of 75,000 to 95,000 clones, less than 90% of them appearing once. The sequencing here drew on CD4+ or CD8+ T cells sorted from blood, taken in a trial of the OX40 agonist ivuxolimab. The receptors were sampled from an adult with an advanced solid tumor such as melanoma, head and neck, liver or kidney cancer. The CDR3 runs from the conserved cysteine through the conserved F or W. Fields, in order: CDR3 DNA, CDR3 protein, V gene, D gene, J gene, clone size, CDR3 length. D genes are given only for firm matches. Where a row states a size, it is once, few, many or the class of an expanded clone; other rows omit it.

CDR3 DNA: TGTGCCAGCAGCGAAGGGGCATGGGACAGCAATCAGCCCCAGCATTTT
CDR3 protein: CASSEGAWDSNQPQHF
V gene: TRBV4-2
D gene: -
J gene: TRBJ1-5
clone size: -
CDR3 length: 16

CDR3 DNA: TGTGCCATCAGTGAAGGAGTAGGTGGCGAAAAACTGTTTTTT
CDR3 protein: CAISEGVGGEKLFF
V gene: TRBV10-3
D gene: -
J gene: TRBJ1-4
clone size: -
CDR3 length: 14

CDR3 DNA: TGTGCCAGCAGTGAAAGGGGGGCTGGAAACACCATATATTTT
CDR3 protein: CASSERGAGNTIYF
V gene: TRBV6-1
D gene: -
J gene: TRBJ1-3
clone size: -
CDR3 length: 14

CDR3 DNA: TGTGCCTGGAGTGGGGGGCCCAAAGAGACCCAGTACTTC
CDR3 protein: CAWSGGPKETQYF
V gene: TRBV30
D gene: -
J gene: TRBJ2-5
clone size: once
CDR3 length: 13

CDR3 DNA: TGTGCCAGCAGTTACCAGGAGAATGGTGCCTACGAGCAGTACTTC
CDR3 protein: CASSYQENGAYEQYF
V gene: TRBV6-5
D gene: -
J gene: TRBJ2-7
clone size: -
CDR3 length: 15

CDR3 DNA: TGTGCCAGCAGGGACCTTACCCCTGGAAACACCATATATTTT
CDR3 protein: CASRDLTPGNTIYF
V gene: TRBV6-1
D gene: -
J gene: TRBJ1-3
clone size: -
CDR3 length: 14

CDR3 DNA: TGCGCCAGCAGCGGAGGGACGCAGGCGGAAGCTTTCTTT
CDR3 protein: CASSGGTQAEAFF
V gene: TRBV5-1
D gene: -
J gene: TRBJ1-1
clone size: once
CDR3 length: 13

CDR3 DNA: TGTGCCAGCAGCCAAGATCTTCGGGCAGGGACCTCCTACGAGCAGTACTTC
CDR3 protein: CASSQDLRAGTSYEQYF
V gene: TRBV4-2
D gene: -
J gene: TRBJ2-7
clone size: -
CDR3 length: 17

CDR3 DNA: TGCACCAGCAGCCAAGACCCGACAGGTAGGGGAGAAAAACTGTTTTTT
CDR3 protein: CTSSQDPTGRGEKLFF
V gene: TRBV1
D gene: -
J gene: TRBJ1-4
clone size: -
CDR3 length: 16

CDR3 DNA: TGTGCCAGCACCTCCGGGACAGGGGAAGAGACCCAGTACTTC
CDR3 protein: CASTSGTGEETQYF
V gene: TRBV6-1
D gene: TRBD1
J gene: TRBJ2-5
clone size: -
CDR3 length: 14

CDR3 DNA: TGTGCCAGCAGCTTATACTACGAGCAGTACTTC
CDR3 protein: CASSLYYEQYF
V gene: TRBV7-2
D gene: -
J gene: TRBJ2-7
clone size: -
CDR3 length: 11

CDR3 DNA: TGTGCCAGCAGCCGGGCAGGAGGGGGCAGAGGGACAACTAATGAAAAACTGTTTTTT
CDR3 protein: CASSRAGGGRGTTNEKLFF
V gene: TRBV9
D gene: TRBD1
J gene: TRBJ1-4
clone size: -
CDR3 length: 19

CDR3 DNA: TGTGCCAGCAGCTTAGTAGTCCGGACAGACTCCTACGAGCAGTACTTC
CDR3 protein: CASSLVVRTDSYEQYF
V gene: TRBV7-2
D gene: -
J gene: TRBJ2-7
clone size: -
CDR3 length: 16

CDR3 DNA: TGTGCCAGCAGCTCCGGACTAGCGGTATACAATGAGCAGTTCTTC
CDR3 protein: CASSSGLAVYNEQFF
V gene: TRBV7-3
D gene: TRBD2
J gene: TRBJ2-1
clone size: -
CDR3 length: 15

CDR3 DNA: TGTGCCAGCAGCTTTGACAGGTCGCGAGGCTACACCTTC
CDR3 protein: CASSFDRSRGYTF
V gene: TRBV7-8
D gene: -
J gene: TRBJ1-2
clone size: -
CDR3 length: 13

CDR3 DNA: TGCAGTGCTGGGACTAGATGGGAGCAGTTCTTC
CDR3 protein: CSAGTRWEQFF
V gene: TRBV20-1
D gene: TRBD2
J gene: TRBJ2-1
clone size: -
CDR3 length: 11

CDR3 DNA: TGTGCCAGCAGTACGGTGCCGGCACAAGAGACCCAGTACTTC
CDR3 protein: CASSTVPAQETQYF
V gene: TRBV2
D gene: -
J gene: TRBJ2-5
clone size: -
CDR3 length: 14

CDR3 DNA: TGCGCCAGCAGCCAAGGGACTAGCTGGGAGCAGTTCTTC
CDR3 protein: CASSQGTSWEQFF
V gene: TRBV4-3
D gene: TRBD2
J gene: TRBJ2-1
clone size: -
CDR3 length: 13

CDR3 DNA: TGCGCCAGCAGCCAAGGGGGAGTGAGCAATCAGCCCCAGCATTTT
CDR3 protein: CASSQGGVSNQPQHF
V gene: TRBV4-1
D gene: -
J gene: TRBJ1-5
clone size: -
CDR3 length: 15

CDR3 DNA: TGTGCCAGCAGCTTAGAAGGGGTTAATTCACCCCTCCACTTT
CDR3 protein: CASSLEGVNSPLHF
V gene: TRBV7-9
D gene: -
J gene: TRBJ1-6
clone size: -
CDR3 length: 14

CDR3 DNA: TGTGCCAGCAGCTCTCGAGGGACAGGGGTTAATGAAAAACTGTTTTTT
CDR3 protein: CASSSRGTGVNEKLFF
V gene: TRBV7-9
D gene: TRBD1
J gene: TRBJ1-4
clone size: -
CDR3 length: 16

CDR3 DNA: TGTGCCATCAGTGTTCCTAGCGATCAGCAGTTCTTC
CDR3 protein: CAISVPSDQQFF
V gene: TRBV10-3
D gene: -
J gene: TRBJ2-1
clone size: -
CDR3 length: 12